Sequencing of this TCR beta chain was carried out in a study of CD8+ T cells in alopecia areata. On the study more broadly: The study gave tofacitinib for 6 to 18 months, then 6 months off drug.

CDR3 length: 12 amino acids. V lost 8 bases and J 3 bases, leaving 12 bases between the germline ends. The germline V gene encodes CDR1 SQVTM and CDR2 ANQGSEA. The treatment: oral pan-JAK inhibitor, 5-10 mg twice daily. Patients with alopecia areata provided lesional scalp punch biopsies as well as peripheral blood. Both CD4+ and CD8+ T cells were separated by sorting PBMCs. Reverse transcription of extracted RNA yielded cDNA, which provided the sequencing template. TCRdb's table, derived via immunoSEQ multiplex PCR, lists solely in-frame clones and lacks some. The repertoire holds 270,000 or so clones, with roughly 50% as singletons.

This receptor was identified in a human donor with alopecia areata. Specimen: CD4+ T cells sorted from blood, collected at week 24, from a patient treated with tofacitinib. The J gene is TRBJ2-3, the V gene TRBV29-1; D may match TRBD1 or TRBD2 (5 bases each). CDR3 in amino acids: CSLTRGTDTQYF. For the CDR3, the DNA is TGCAGCCTTACTAGGGGAACAGATACGCAGTATTTT.